The rows below give T cell receptor beta chains drawn from one sample of a study of regulatory T cells in long-lasting Graves disease. TCRdb processed the multiplex PCR reads anew with MiXCR; each CDR3 protein has one entry. The sample has roughly 500,000 distinct CDR3 sequences, approximately 12% seen once; the top ten hold about 9.1%. The sample was also linked to a second study, of T cells in Graves' hyperthyroidism and ophthalmopathy.

Specimen: peripheral blood mononuclear cells (PBMCs), collected at new diagnosis, from a patient treated with antithyroid drugs. The source is a young man with Graves disease. CDR3s include the opening cysteine and the closing phenylalanine or tryptophan. The order of the fields is J gene, V gene, clone size, D gene, CDR3 length, CDR3 DNA, CDR3 protein. The D gene is left open where the match is weak. Only part of the rows carry a size: once, few, many, or a class if the clone is expanded.

J: TRBJ2-1; V: TRBV29-1; size: many; D: .; length: 12; DNA: TGCAGCGTTACCCCCCGGGCTAATGAGCAGTTCTTC; CDR3: CSVTPRANEQFF
J: TRBJ1-6; V: TRBV19; size: .; D: .; length: 19; DNA: TGTGCCAGTAGCCCCTCGCGGGTTGCTCGGATTACGGATAATTCACCCCTCCACTTT; CDR3: CASSPSRVARITDNSPLHF
J: TRBJ2-1; V: TRBV3-1; size: many; D: .; length: 14; DNA: TGTGCCAGCAGCCCCGGGAACTCCTACAATGAGCAGTTCTTC; CDR3: CASSPGNSYNEQFF
J: TRBJ2-7; V: TRBV30; size: few; D: .; length: 11; DNA: TGTGCCTGGAGCCAGACTTACGAGCAGTACTTC; CDR3: CAWSQTYEQYF
J: TRBJ2-1; V: TRBV24-1; size: many; D: .; length: 14; DNA: TGTGCCACCAGTGACTCCTTAGCGGTGAATGAGCAGTTCTTC; CDR3: CATSDSLAVNEQFF
J: TRBJ2-7; V: TRBV5-1; size: .; D: TRBD1; length: 15; DNA: TGCGCCAGCAGACGGGACAGGGGCGGGTCCTACGAGCAGTACTTC; CDR3: CASRRDRGGSYEQYF
J: TRBJ2-3; V: TRBV2; size: many; D: .; length: 14; DNA: TGTGCCAGCGAACCCCCAATGGGGTCAGATACGCAGTATTTT; CDR3: CASEPPMGSDTQYF
J: TRBJ1-2; V: TRBV6-1; size: many; D: .; length: 15; DNA: TGTGCCAGCAGCCCTGGGGCAGTCACTAACTATGGCTACACCTTC; CDR3: CASSPGAVTNYGYTF
J: TRBJ2-7; V: TRBV6-2/TRBV6-3; size: many; D: .; length: 16; DNA: TGTGCCAGCAGTTACAGGGCGGTAGGTCCCCTCTACGAGCAGTACTTC; CDR3: CASSYRAVGPLYEQYF
J: TRBJ1-6; V: TRBV6-9; size: few; D: .; length: 14; DNA: TGTGCCAGCAGTTACGACCCCTCGTATTCACCCCTCCACTTT; CDR3: CASSYDPSYSPLHF
J: TRBJ2-5; V: TRBV30; size: many; D: .; length: 12; DNA: TGTGCCTGGAGTCTCCTACAAGAGACCCAGTACTTC; CDR3: CAWSLLQETQYF
J: TRBJ1-6; V: TRBV10-3; size: many; D: TRBD1; length: 13; DNA: TGTGCCACCGGGGGACAGGCGGTGGAACCCCTCCACTTT; CDR3: CATGGQAVEPLHF
J: TRBJ2-5; V: TRBV12-3/TRBV12-4; size: many; D: TRBD2; length: 16; DNA: TGTGCCAGCAGTCCGCGACTAGCGGGAGGGTCCAAGACCCAGTACTTC; CDR3: CASSPRLAGGSKTQYF
J: TRBJ2-1; V: TRBV7-9; size: many; D: TRBD2; length: 14; DNA: TGTGCCAGCAGCCCGTTAGCGGGAGGCAATGAGCAGTTCTTC; CDR3: CASSPLAGGNEQFF
J: TRBJ1-1; V: TRBV29-1; size: many; D: .; length: 13; DNA: TGCAGCGTTGAGTTTCAGGTGGACACTGAAGCTTTCTTT; CDR3: CSVEFQVDTEAFF
J: TRBJ1-6; V: TRBV3-1; size: .; D: TRBD1; length: 15; DNA: TGTGCCAGCAGCCGAGTGGGGACAGAAGGATCGACCCTCCACTTT; CDR3: CASSRVGTEGSTLHF
J: TRBJ2-3; V: TRBV20-1; size: .; D: .; length: 15; DNA: TGCAGTGCTAGAGAGGATGGCGGGGGCACAGATACGCAGTATTTT; CDR3: CSAREDGGGTDTQYF
J: TRBJ2-7; V: TRBV9; size: few; D: .; length: 16; DNA: TGTGCCAGCAGCGTCTATCCGGGACAACCAACAGGCGAGCAGTACTTC; CDR3: CASSVYPGQPTGEQYF